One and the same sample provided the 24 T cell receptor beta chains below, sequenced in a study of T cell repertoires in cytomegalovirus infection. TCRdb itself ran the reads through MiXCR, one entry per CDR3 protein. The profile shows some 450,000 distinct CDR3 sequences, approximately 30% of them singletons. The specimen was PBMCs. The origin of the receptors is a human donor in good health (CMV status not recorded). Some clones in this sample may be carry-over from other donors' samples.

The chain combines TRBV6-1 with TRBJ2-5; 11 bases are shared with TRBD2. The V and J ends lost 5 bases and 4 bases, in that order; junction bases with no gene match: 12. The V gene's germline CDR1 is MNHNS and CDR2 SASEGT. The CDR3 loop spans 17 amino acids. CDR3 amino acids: CASSPGIAGGSGETQYF. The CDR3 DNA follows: TGTGCCAGCAGTCCCGGAATAGCGGGGGGGAGTGGAGAGACCCAGTACTTC.

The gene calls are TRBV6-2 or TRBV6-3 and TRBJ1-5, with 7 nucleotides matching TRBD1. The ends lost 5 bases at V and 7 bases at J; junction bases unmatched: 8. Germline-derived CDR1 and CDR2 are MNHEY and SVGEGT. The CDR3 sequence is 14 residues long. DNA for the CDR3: TGTGCCAGCAGTGACAACCAAGGGGGCCAGCCCCAGCATTTT. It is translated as CASSDNQGGQPQHF.

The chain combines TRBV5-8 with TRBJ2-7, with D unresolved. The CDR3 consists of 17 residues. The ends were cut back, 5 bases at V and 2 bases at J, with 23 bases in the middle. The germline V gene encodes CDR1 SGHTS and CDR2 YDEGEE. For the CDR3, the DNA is TGTGCCAGCAGGCAAGAAAGCTTCAGTGTAAGGGCCTACGAGCAGTACTTC. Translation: CASRQESFSVRAYEQYF.

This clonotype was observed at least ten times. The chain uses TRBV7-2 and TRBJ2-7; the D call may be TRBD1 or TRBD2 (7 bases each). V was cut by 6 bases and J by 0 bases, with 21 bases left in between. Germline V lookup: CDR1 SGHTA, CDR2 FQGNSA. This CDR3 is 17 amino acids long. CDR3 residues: CASSSGRGHSSSYEQYF. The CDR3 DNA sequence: TGTGCCAGCAGTTCTGGGAGGGGGCATTCGTCCTCCTACGAGCAGTACTTC.

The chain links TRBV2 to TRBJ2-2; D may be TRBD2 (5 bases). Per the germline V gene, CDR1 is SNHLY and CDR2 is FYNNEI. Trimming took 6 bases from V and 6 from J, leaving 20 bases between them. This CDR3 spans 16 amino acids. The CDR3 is CASRRVASRFAGELFF. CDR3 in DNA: TGTGCCAGCAGGAGGGTGGCTAGCAGGTTCGCCGGGGAGCTGTTTTTT. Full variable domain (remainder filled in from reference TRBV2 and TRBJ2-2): EPEVTQTPSHQVTQMGQEVILRCVPISNHLYFYWYRQILGQKVEFLVSFYNNEISEKSEIFDDQFSVERPDGSNFTLKIRSTKLEDSAMYFCASRRVASRFAGELFFGEGSRLTVL.

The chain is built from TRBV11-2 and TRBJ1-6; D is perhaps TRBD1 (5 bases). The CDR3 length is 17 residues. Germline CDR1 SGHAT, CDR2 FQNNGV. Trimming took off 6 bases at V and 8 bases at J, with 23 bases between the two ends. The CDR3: CASSQPGGVLRHSPLHF. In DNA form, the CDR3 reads TGTGCCAGCAGTCAACCGGGAGGGGTTTTGCGGCATTCACCCCTCCACTTT.

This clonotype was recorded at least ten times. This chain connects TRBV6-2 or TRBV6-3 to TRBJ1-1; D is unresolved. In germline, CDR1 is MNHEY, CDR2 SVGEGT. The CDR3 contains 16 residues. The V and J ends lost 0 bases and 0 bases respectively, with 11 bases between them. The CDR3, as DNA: TGTGCCAGCAGTTACTCGATGCTGGAACTGAACACTGAAGCTTTCTTT. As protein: CASSYSMLELNTEAFF.

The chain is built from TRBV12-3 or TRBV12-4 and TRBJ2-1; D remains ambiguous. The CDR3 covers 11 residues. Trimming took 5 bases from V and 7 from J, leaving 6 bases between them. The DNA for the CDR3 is TGTGCCAGCAGTAAGAAAAATGAGCAGTTCTTC. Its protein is CASSKKNEQFF.

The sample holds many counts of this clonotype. In DNA form, the CDR3 reads TGTGCCAGCAGCACCCCACGGACTAGCTCCACCCGGAGAGGCACAGATACGCAGTATTTT. Its translation is CASSTPRTSSTRRGTDTQYF. V and J are TRBV7-2 and TRBJ2-3; 8 bases are shared with TRBD2. CDR3 length: 20 residues. Per the germline V gene, CDR1 is SGHTA and CDR2 is FQGNSA. V shed 5 bases and J 1 base; nucleotides not matched to a gene: 20.

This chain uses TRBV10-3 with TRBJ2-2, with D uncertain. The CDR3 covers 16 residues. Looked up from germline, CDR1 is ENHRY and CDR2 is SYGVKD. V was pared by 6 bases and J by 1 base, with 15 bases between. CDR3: CAIRKTATMNTGELFF. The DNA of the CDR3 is TGTGCCATCAGGAAAACAGCTACGATGAACACCGGGGAGCTGTTTTTT.

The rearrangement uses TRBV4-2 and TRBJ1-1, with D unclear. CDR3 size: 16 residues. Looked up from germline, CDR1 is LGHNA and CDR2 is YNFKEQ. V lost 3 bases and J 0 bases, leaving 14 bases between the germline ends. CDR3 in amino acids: CASSHGLQGMNTEAFF. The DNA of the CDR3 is TGTGCCAGCAGCCACGGACTTCAAGGCATGAACACTGAAGCTTTCTTT.

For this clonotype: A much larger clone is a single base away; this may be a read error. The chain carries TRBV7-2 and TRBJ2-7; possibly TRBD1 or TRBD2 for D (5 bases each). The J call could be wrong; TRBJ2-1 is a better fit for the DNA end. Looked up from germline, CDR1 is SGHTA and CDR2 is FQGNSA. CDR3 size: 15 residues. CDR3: CASRQTGKGRYEQFF. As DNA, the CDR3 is TGTGCCAGCAGACAAACCGGGAAGGGGCGCTACGAGCAGTTCTTC.

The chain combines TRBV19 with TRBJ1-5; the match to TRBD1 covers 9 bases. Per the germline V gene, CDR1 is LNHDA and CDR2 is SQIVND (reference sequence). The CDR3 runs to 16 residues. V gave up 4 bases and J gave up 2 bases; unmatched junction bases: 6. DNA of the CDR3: TGTGCCAGTAGTAAACAGGGGGCTCACGGCAATCAGCCCCAGCATTTT. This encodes CASSKQGAHGNQPQHF.

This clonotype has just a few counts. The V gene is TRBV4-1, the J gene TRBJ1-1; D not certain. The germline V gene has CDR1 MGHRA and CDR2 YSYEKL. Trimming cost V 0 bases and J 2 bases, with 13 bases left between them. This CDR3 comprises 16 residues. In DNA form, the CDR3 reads TGCGCCAGCAGCCAAGATGGAGCGGGGTCAAACACTGAAGCTTTCTTT. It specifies CASSQDGAGSNTEAFF.

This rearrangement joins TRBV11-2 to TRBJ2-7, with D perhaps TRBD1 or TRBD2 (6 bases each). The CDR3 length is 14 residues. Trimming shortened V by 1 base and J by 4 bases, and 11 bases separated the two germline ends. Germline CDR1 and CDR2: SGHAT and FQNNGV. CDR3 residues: CASSLAGGMYEQYF. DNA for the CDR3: TGTGCCAGCAGCTTAGCCGGGGGCATGTACGAGCAGTACTTC.

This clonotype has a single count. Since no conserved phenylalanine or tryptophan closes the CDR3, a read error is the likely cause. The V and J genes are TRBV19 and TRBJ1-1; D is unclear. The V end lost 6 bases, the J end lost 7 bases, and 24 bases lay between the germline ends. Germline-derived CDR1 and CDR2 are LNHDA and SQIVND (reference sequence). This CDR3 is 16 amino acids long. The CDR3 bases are TGTGCCAGTAGGTCCACGGAGGGTACTACGGTCGGTGAAGCTTTCTAT. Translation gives CASRSTEGTTVGEAFY.

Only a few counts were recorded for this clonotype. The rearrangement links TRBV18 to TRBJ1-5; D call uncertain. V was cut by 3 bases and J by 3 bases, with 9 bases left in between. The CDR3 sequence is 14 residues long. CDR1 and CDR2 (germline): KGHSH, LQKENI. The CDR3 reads CASSPAGVNQPQHF. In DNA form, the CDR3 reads TGTGCCAGCTCACCGGCGGGTGTCAATCAGCCCCAGCATTTT.

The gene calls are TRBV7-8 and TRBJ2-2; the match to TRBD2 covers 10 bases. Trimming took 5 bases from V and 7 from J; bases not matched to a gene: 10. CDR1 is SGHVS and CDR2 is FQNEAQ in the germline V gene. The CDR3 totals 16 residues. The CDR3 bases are TGTGCCAGCAGCCCTGAAGCGGGGGGGCCAGGCGGGGAGCTGTTTTTT. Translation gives CASSPEAGGPGGELFF. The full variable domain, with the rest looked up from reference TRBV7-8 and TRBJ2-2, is GAGVSQSPRYKVAKRGQDVALRCDPISGHVSLFWYQQALGQGPEFLTYFQNEAQLDKSGLPSDRFFAERPEGSVSTLKIQRTQQEDSAVYLCASSPEAGGPGGELFFGEGSRLTVL.

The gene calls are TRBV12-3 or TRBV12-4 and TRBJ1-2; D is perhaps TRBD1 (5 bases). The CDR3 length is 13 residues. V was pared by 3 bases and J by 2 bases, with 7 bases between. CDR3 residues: CASSFNRNYGYTF. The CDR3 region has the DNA TGTGCCAGCAGTTTCAACAGGAACTATGGCTACACCTTC.

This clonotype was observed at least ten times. CDR3 sequence (DNA): TGTGCCAGCAGCACCACCGGGACGGTTTCCTACGAGCAGTACTTC. Translation: CASSTTGTVSYEQYF. The chain couples TRBV7-6 to TRBJ2-7; D may correspond to TRBD1 or TRBD2 (5 bases each). V gave up 5 bases and J gave up 1 base, with 15 bases separating them. The germline V gene encodes CDR1 SGHVS and CDR2 FNYEAQ. CDR3 size: 15 residues.

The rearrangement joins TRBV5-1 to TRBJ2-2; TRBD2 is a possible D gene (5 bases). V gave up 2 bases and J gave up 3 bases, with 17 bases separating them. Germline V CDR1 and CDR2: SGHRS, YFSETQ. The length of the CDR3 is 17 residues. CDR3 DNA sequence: TGCGCCAGCAGCTTAATGGCGGGCCCTCGGTACACCGGGGAGCTGTTTTTT. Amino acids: CASSLMAGPRYTGELFF.

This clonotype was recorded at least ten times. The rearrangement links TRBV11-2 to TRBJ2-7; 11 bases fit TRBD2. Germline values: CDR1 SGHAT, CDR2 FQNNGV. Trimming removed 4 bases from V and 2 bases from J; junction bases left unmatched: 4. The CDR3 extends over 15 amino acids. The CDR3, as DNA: TGTGCCAGCAGCTGGGGACTAGCGGAGCCCTACGAGCAGTACTTC. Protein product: CASSWGLAEPYEQYF.

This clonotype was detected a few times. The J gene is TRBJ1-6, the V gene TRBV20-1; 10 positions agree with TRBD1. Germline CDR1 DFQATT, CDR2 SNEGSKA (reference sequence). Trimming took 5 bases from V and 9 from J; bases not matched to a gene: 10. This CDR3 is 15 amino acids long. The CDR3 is CSAPAGTGVVSPLHF. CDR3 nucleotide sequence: TGCAGTGCTCCCGCCGGGACAGGGGTTGTTTCACCCCTCCACTTT.

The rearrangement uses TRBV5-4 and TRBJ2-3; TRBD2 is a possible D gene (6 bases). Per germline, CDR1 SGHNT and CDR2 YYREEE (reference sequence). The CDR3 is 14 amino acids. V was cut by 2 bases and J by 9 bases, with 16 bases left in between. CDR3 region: CASSFGGQGGTQYF. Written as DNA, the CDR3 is TGTGCCAGCAGCTTCGGGGGTCAGGGAGGAACGCAGTATTTT.